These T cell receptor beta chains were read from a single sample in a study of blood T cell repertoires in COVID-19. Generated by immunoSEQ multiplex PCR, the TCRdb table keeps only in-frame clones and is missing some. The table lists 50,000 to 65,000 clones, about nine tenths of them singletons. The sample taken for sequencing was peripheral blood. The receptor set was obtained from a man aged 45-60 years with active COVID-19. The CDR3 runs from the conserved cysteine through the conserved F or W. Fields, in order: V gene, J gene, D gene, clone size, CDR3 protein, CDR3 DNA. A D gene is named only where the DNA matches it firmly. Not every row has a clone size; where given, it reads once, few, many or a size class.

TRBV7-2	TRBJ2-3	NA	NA	CASSFPGLPNTQYF	TGTGCCAGCAGCTTCCCCGGACTCCCAAATACGCAGTATTTT
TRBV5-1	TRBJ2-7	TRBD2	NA	CASSPTTSGAYEQYF	TGCGCCAGCAGCCCCACAACTAGCGGGGCCTACGAGCAGTACTTC
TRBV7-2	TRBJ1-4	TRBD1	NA	CASSRDRGGEKLFF	TGTGCCAGCAGCCGGGACAGGGGTGGTGAAAAACTGTTTTTT
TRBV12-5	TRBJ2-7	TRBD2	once	CASGPGGAGQGYEQYF	TGTGCTAGTGGTCCCGGGGGGGCAGGGCAAGGCTACGAGCAGTACTTC
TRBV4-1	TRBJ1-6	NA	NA	CASSQDGSPLHF	TGCGCCAGCAGCCAAGACGGTTCACCCCTCCACTTT